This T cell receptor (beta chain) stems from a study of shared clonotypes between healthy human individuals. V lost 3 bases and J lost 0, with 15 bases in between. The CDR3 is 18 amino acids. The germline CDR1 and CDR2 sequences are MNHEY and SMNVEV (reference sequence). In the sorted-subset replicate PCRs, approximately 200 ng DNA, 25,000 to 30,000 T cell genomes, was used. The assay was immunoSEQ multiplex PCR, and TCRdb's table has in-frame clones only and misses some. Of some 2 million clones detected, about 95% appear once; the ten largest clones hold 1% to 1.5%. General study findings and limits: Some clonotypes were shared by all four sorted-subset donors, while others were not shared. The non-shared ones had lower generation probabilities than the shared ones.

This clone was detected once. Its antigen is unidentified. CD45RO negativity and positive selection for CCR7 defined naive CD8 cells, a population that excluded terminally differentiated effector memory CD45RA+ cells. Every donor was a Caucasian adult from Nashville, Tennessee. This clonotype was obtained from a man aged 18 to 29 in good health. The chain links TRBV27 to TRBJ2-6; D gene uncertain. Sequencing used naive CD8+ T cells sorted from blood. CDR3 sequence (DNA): TGTGCCAGCAGTTTGCCCCTTTTTACCAGCTCTGGGGCCAACGTCCTGACTTTC. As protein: CASSLPLFTSSGANVLTF.